Listed below are T cell receptor beta chains from one sample, sequenced in a study of breast tumors, draining lymph nodes, adjacent tissues. MiXCR, run by TCRdb on the multiplex PCR reads, gives a single entry per CDR3 protein. The sample consists of 180,000 or so distinct CDR3 sequences, 33% of them appearing once. The specimen was axillary lymph node tissue. The receptors shown here come from a female donor with breast cancer. Some clones in this sample may be carry-over from other donors' samples. The CDR3 runs from the conserved cysteine through the conserved F or W. A D gene is named only where the DNA matches it firmly. For some rows the clone size is stated as once, few or many, or as a class when expanded; others skip it.

clone_size j_call v_call d_call cdr3_length cdr3_nt cdr3_aa
- TRBJ1-2 TRBV6-6 - 15 TGTGCCAGCAGTCAACTCTCCGGGACTAACTATGGCTACACCTTC CASSQLSGTNYGYTF
many TRBJ1-5 TRBV19 TRBD1 16 TGTGCCAGTAGTTCCTGGACAGGGGGCCGCAATCAGCCCCAGCATTTT CASSSWTGGRNQPQHF
many TRBJ2-5 TRBV6-2/TRBV6-3 TRBD2 17 TGTGCCGTCTCAGGAACTAGCGGGGAAAGGATTCAAGAGACCCAGTACTTC CAVSGTSGERIQETQYF
- TRBJ1-6 TRBV10-3 - 13 TGTGCCATCAGTGAGTCGAAGGATTCACCCCTCCACTTT CAISESKDSPLHF
few TRBJ2-7 TRBV3-1 - 13 TGTGCCAGCAGCCAAGGGATCCCCTACGAGCAGTACTTC CASSQGIPYEQYF
many TRBJ2-1 TRBV5-1 - 15 TGCGCCAGCAGCTTGGCAGCGCTAGATGGGGATGAGCAGTTCTTC CASSLAALDGDEQFF
many TRBJ2-1 TRBV27 TRBD1 15 TGTGCCAGCACGGGACAGGGGGCCACCTACAATGAGCAGTTCTTC CASTGQGATYNEQFF
many TRBJ2-1 TRBV5-8 - 13 TGTGCCAGCAGCTTGGAACTCAACAATGAGCAGTTCTTC CASSLELNNEQFF
many TRBJ2-3 TRBV7-2 - 12 TGTGCCATCTCTCAGGGCCCAGATACGCAGTATTTT CAISQGPDTQYF
many TRBJ1-1 TRBV2 - 13 TGTGCCAGCAGCGCTGAACACAACACTGAAGCTTTCTTT CASSAEHNTEAFF
- TRBJ1-5 TRBV24-1 TRBD1 11 TGTTCCGGGACAGGGGCCGAGGCCCAGCATTTT CSGTGAEAQHF
many TRBJ2-7 TRBV12-3/TRBV12-4 - 13 TGTGCCAGCACCATCCTAGGAGGGGGGGAGCAGTACTTC CASTILGGGEQYF
many TRBJ2-3 TRBV14 - 14 TGTGCCAGCAGCCTAAGAAGGTCCCCAGATACGCAGTATTTT CASSLRRSPDTQYF
many TRBJ1-5 TRBV20-1 - 15 TGCAGTGCTAGAGATCCCTGGCCCAGCAATCAGCCCCAGCATTTT CSARDPWPSNQPQHF
- TRBJ1-4 TRBV19 TRBD1 12 TGTGCCAGTAATATGGGACAGGCGGATGTATTTTTT CASNMGQADVFF
many TRBJ2-1 TRBV24-1 TRBD1 16 TGTGCCACCAGTGTCGGCATGGGGACAGGGTTGGATGAGCAGTTCTTC CATSVGMGTGLDEQFF
- TRBJ2-6 TRBV28 - 13 TGTGCCAGCAATTTTGGGGGGGCCGACGTCCTGACTTTC CASNFGGADVLTF
many TRBJ2-7 TRBV6-4 - 13 TGTGCCAGCAGGTGGACTCTGAGTTACGAGCAGTACTTC CASRWTLSYEQYF
many TRBJ2-7 TRBV6-2/TRBV6-3 - 13 TGTGCCAGCAGGTCGGGACACACCTACGAGCAGTACTTC CASRSGHTYEQYF
many TRBJ2-1 TRBV11-3 - 13 TGTGCCAGCAGCTTTGGCCCCAGGGATGAGCAGTTCTTC CASSFGPRDEQFF
many TRBJ2-2 TRBV12-3/TRBV12-4 - 15 TGTGCCAGCAGCCGGCAGGGATCGAACACCGGGGAGCTGTTTTTT CASSRQGSNTGELFF
many TRBJ2-7 TRBV20-1 TRBD2 15 TGCAGTGCTAGCCGGACTAGCGGGAGATCCTACGAGCAGTACTTC CSASRTSGRSYEQYF
many TRBJ2-7 TRBV27 - 15 TGTGCCAGCAGCCGAAGTGGACCGACCAGAGCCGAGCAGTACTTC CASSRSGPTRAEQYF
- TRBJ1-2 TRBV5-6 - 15 TGTGCCAGCAGCTTAGGAGCCAGGGCTAACTATGGCTACACCTTC CASSLGARANYGYTF
many TRBJ2-3 TRBV14 TRBD2 16 TGTGCCAGCAGCCACTGGACTAGCGGGATCTCAGATACGCAGTATTTT CASSHWTSGISDTQYF
few TRBJ1-1 TRBV19 - 12 TGTGCCAGTGGCAGGGAGGGAACTGAAGCTTTCTTT CASGREGTEAFF
- TRBJ2-3 TRBV28 TRBD2 15 TGTGCCAGCAGTTTAACGGGGGCTAGCGGGAGTACGCAGTATTTT CASSLTGASGSTQYF
many TRBJ2-2 TRBV7-8 - 14 TGTGCCAGCAGGGCAAGGGGGTATACCGGGGAGCTGTTTTTT CASRARGYTGELFF
- TRBJ2-6 TRBV7-3 - 17 TGTGCCAGCAGCTCGGCCTCTAAGGGGTCTGGGGCCAACGTCCTGACTTTC CASSSASKGSGANVLTF
- TRBJ1-5 TRBV12-3/TRBV12-4 TRBD1 16 TGTGCCAGCAGTTTCGGAGGGACAGGGGATAGGGAGACCCAGCATTTT CASSFGGTGDRETQHF
many TRBJ1-3 TRBV6-2/TRBV6-3 - 15 TGTGCCAGCAGGACCTGGACAGCTCCTGGAAACACCATATATTTT CASRTWTAPGNTIYF
few TRBJ1-1 TRBV7-9 - 13 TGTGCCAGCAGCTCGCAGGGGAACACTGAAGCTTTCTTT CASSSQGNTEAFF
many TRBJ2-5 TRBV11-3 TRBD2 16 TGTGCCAGCAGCTACGGACTAGCGGGAGAGTCAGAGACCCAGTACTTC CASSYGLAGESETQYF
many TRBJ2-1 TRBV11-2 TRBD2 17 TGTGCCAGCAGCTTAGTTAGCGGGAGGGCCCTTTACAATGAGCAGTTCTTC CASSLVSGRALYNEQFF
- TRBJ2-7 TRBV12-3/TRBV12-4 TRBD1 14 TGTGCCAGCAGTCTGCAGGGGGCGACCTACAAGCAGTACTTC CASSLQGATYKQYF
many TRBJ2-1 TRBV4-1 TRBD2 15 TGCGCCAGCAGCCCACTAGCGGGGGGGCCCAATGAGCAGTTCTTC CASSPLAGGPNEQFF
- TRBJ2-6 TRBV19 TRBD2 19 TGTGCCAGTAGTGATCAACTAGCGGGGGAGGGCTCTGGGGCCAACGTCCTGACTTTC CASSDQLAGEGSGANVLTF
- TRBJ1-1 TRBV6-1 - 15 TGTGCCAGCAGCCCCTATCCCGGGGGGAACACTGAAGCTTTCTTT CASSPYPGGNTEAFF
few TRBJ1-1 TRBV2 TRBD1 18 TGTGCCACTCTCCGCCGGGACAGGGGAATTTGGGAAAACACTGAAGCTTTCTTT CATLRRDRGIWENTEAFF
once TRBJ1-3 TRBV9 - 14 TGTGCCAGCAGCGCCAGGGGAGGTGGCTACACCATATATTTT CASSARGGGYTIYF
- TRBJ2-7 TRBV15 - 17 TGTGCCACCAGCAGAGATTCCGGGAGAGATCGAACCTACAAGCAGTACTTC CATSRDSGRDRTYKQYF
- TRBJ1-2 TRBV20-1 - 11 TGCAGTGCCACGGGAGGAAGTGGCTACACCTTC CSATGGSGYTF
few TRBJ1-5 TRBV19 - 13 TGTGCCAGTAGTGAAACAGCGAGCTCGCCCCAGCATTTT CASSETASSPQHF
- TRBJ2-5 TRBV29-1 - 13 TGCAGCGTTGTACGAGGGGGGTTTGAGACCCAGTACTTC CSVVRGGFETQYF
many TRBJ2-7 TRBV7-2 TRBD2 16 TGTGCCAGCAGCCTCTACGGGTGGCGGGAGAGTTACGAGCAGTACTTC CASSLYGWRESYEQYF
many TRBJ2-5 TRBV5-8 - 12 TGTGCCAGCAGCGTGGCCTGGGGGACCCAGTACTTC CASSVAWGTQYF
many TRBJ2-7 TRBV6-5 - 13 TGTGCCAGCAGTTCAGGGGTAGGGTACGAGCAGTACTTC CASSSGVGYEQYF
many TRBJ2-1 TRBV4-1 - 15 TGCGCCAGCAGCCAAGATCTCGCCAGAGGGACCGGGCAGTTCTTC CASSQDLARGTGQFF
few TRBJ2-3 TRBV28 TRBD2 14 TGTGCCAGCAGTTTTCTAGCGGGGTTAGATACGCAGTATTTT CASSFLAGLDTQYF
many TRBJ1-2 TRBV6-1 - 13 TGTGCCAGCAGTGTCCCGGGACCAGATGGCTACACCTTC CASSVPGPDGYTF
- TRBJ1-2 TRBV20-1 - 13 TGCAGTGCCAAAGCGACGACTCGCTATGCCTACACCTTC CSAKATTRYAYTF
many TRBJ2-6 TRBV24-1 - 18 TGTGCCACCAGTGACCCGGGACTGGGGAACTCTGGGGCCAACGTCCTGACTTTC CATSDPGLGNSGANVLTF
many TRBJ2-4 TRBV20-1 TRBD1 15 TGCAGTGCTATTCCGGATCCGGGACAGGGGAACATTCAGTACTTC CSAIPDPGQGNIQYF
many TRBJ2-2 TRBV28 TRBD2 16 TGTGCCAGCAGTCAGACTAGCGGGAGACGGACCGGGGAGCTGTTTTTT CASSQTSGRRTGELFF
many TRBJ1-2 TRBV9 TRBD1 16 TGTGCCAGCAGCGTAGAGGGCAGGGGGCCTTCCTATGGCTACACCTTC CASSVEGRGPSYGYTF
many TRBJ2-3 TRBV20-1 - 16 TGCAGTGCGCATAACAGGGTTAGCGGAGGCACAGATACGCAGTATTTT CSAHNRVSGGTDTQYF
many TRBJ2-7 TRBV20-1 TRBD2 15 TGCAGTGCTACCTATGGGACTAGCGGGACACCCGAGCAGTACTTC CSATYGTSGTPEQYF